This T cell receptor (beta chain) was documented in a study of T cell responses to AZD1222 COVID-19 vaccine. CDR3 length equals 19 residues. CDR1 and CDR2 from the germline V gene are SEHNR and FQNEAQ (reference sequence). V shed 4 bases, J shed 7 bases, and the junction held 18 bases outside the gene matches. Study-level points and caveats: The study reported that nearly half of spike-specific TCRs target unmutated variant regions. Seropositive AZD1222 recipients at baseline numbered only five or six. Spike-specific TCR breadth and depth rose after two AZD1222 doses. Repertoires were collected only later (after the peak T cell response had occurred).

On this clone itself: Its antigen remains unidentified.

Profiled with immunoSEQ multiplex PCR; TCRdb holds only in-frame clones, not every one. Of approximately 120,000 clones listed, approximately 88% are singletons. This sequence joins TRBV7-9 and TRBJ2-2; 10 nucleotides line up with TRBD1. The sample was peripheral blood, taken on day 0 of AZD1222 vaccination. This TCR was recovered from an adult in good health. The chain's CDR3 is CASSSTTAPGQGWVGELFF. CDR3 bases: TGTGCCAGCAGCTCAACCACTGCTCCGGGACAGGGGTGGGTCGGGGAGCTGTTTTTT.